This T cell receptor beta chain was sequenced in a study of CD8+CD57+ T cells in acquired aplastic anemia. Background on the study: Each DNA sample taken from sorted CD4+ and CD8+ cells came to about 3.2 ug on average. Study-wide results and caveats: No significant difference in CD8+ Simpson's diversity was found between patients and controls. Sharing between patients and controls was observed for twenty-nine CD8+ CDR3 sequences.

CDR3 and TCR beta VDJ profiling relied on a genomic DNA template. TCRdb fed the reads into MiXCR, producing one record per CDR3 protein. The sample holds some 290,000 distinct CDR3 sequences, 56% seen once. This CDR3 contains 13 residues. Germline V lookup: CDR1 SGHTA, CDR2 FQGNSA. V was clipped by 4 bases and J by 10 bases, with 16 bases between them. With regard to this clonotype: The antigen remains undetermined.

The source material was sorted CD4+, CD8+, or CD8+CD57+ T cells (not recorded which) from PBMCs. The TCR sequence derives from a human donor with severe aplastic anemia or a healthy control (not recorded which). V and J are TRBV7-2 and TRBJ1-1; TRBD1 might be the D (6 bases). The CDR3 sequence is CASSYWGGAGAFF. DNA for the CDR3: TGTGCCAGCAGCTATTGGGGGGGCGCGGGAGCTTTCTTT.